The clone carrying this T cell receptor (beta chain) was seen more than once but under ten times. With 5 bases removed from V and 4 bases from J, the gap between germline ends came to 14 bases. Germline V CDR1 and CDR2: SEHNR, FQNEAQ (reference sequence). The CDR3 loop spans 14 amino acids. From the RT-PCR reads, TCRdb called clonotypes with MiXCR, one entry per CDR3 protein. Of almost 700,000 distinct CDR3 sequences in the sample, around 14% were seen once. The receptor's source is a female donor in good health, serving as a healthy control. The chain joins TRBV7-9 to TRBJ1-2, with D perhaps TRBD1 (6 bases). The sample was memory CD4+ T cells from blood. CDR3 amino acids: CASSLRTDFYGYTF. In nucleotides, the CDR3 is TGTGCCAGCAGCCTCCGGACAGACTTCTATGGCTACACCTTC.